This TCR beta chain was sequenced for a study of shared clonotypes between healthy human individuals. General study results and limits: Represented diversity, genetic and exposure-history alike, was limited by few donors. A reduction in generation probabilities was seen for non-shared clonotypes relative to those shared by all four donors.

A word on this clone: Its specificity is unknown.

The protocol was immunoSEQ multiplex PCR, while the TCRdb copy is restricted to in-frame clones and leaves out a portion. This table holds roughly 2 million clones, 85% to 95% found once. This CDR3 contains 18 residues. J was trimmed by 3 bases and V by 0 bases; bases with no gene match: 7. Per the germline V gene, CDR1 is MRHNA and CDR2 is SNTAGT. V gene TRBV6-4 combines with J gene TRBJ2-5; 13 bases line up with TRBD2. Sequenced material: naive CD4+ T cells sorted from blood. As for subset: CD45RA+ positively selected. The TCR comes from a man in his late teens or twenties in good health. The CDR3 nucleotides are TGTGCCAGCAGTGACTCGAATTGGACTAGCGGGAGTAAAGAGACCCAGTACTTC. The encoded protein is CASSDSNWTSGSKETQYF.